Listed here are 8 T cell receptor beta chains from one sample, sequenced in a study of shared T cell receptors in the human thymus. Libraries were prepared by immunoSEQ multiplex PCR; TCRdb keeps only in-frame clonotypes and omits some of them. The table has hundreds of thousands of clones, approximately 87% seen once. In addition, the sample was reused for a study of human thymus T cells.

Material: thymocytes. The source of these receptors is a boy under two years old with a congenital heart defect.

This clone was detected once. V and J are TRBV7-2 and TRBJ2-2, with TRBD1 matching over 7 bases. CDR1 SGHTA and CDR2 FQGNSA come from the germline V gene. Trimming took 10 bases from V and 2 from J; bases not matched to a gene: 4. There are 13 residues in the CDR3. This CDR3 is CAIRTGNTGELFF. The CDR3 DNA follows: TGTGCCATTCGGACAGGAAACACCGGGGAGCTGTTTTTT. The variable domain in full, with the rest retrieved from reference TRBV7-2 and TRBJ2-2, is GAGVSQSPSNKVTEKGKDVELRCDPISGHTALYWYRQSLGQGLEFLIYFQGNSAPDKSGLPSDRFSAERTGGSVSTLTIQRTQQEDSAVYLCAIRTGNTGELFFGEGSRLTVL.

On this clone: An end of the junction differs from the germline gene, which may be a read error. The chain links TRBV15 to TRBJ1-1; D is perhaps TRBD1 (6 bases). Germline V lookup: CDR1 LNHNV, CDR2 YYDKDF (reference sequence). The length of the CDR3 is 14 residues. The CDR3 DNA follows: TGTGCCACCAGCCGAGAGACAGGTGGTACTGAAGCTTTCTTT. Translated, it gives CATSRETGGTEAFF.

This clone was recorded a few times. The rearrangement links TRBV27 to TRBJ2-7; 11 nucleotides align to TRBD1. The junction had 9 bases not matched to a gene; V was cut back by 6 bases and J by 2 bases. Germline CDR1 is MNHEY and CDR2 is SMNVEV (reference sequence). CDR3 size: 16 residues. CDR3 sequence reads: CASSRRGGQGAYEQYF. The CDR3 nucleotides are TGTGCCAGCAGCCGCCGGGGGGGACAGGGGGCCTACGAGCAGTACTTC.

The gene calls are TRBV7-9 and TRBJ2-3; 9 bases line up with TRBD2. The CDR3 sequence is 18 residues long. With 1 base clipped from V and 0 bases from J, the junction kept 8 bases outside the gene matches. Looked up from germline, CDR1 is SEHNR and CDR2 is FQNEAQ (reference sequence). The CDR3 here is CASSLGGGGWLSTDTQYF. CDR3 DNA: TGTGCCAGCAGCTTAGGCGGGGGGGGGTGGTTGAGCACAGATACGCAGTATTTT.

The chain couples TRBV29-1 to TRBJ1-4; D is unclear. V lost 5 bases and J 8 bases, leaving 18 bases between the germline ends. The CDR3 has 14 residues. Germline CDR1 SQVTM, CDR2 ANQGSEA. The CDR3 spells CSVRSRIAEEKLFF. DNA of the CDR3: TGCAGCGTTAGGTCCCGGATCGCGGAGGAAAAACTGTTTTTT.

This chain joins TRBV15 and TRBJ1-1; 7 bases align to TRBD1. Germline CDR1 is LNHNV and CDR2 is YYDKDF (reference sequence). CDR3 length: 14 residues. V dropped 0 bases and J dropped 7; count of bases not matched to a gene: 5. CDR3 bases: TGTGCCACCAGCAGAGATGTCACAGGGGTTGAAGCTTTCTTT. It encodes CATSRDVTGVEAFF.

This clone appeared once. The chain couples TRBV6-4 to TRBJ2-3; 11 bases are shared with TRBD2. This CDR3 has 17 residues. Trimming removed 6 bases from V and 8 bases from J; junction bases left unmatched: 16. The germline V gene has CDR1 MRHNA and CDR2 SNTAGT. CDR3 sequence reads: CASSQEWTSGPGGTQYF. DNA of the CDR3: TGTGCCAGCAGCCAGGAATGGACTAGCGGGCCCGGCGGTACGCAGTATTTT.

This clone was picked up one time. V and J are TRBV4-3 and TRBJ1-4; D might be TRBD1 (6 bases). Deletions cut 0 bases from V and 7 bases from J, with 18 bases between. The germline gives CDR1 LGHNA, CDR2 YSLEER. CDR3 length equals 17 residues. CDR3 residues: CASSQEVSWTVGEKLFF. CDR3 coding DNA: TGCGCCAGCAGCCAAGAGGTGAGCTGGACAGTTGGTGAAAAACTGTTTTTT.